The source of this T cell receptor (beta chain) is a study of CXCR3 chemokines and chemotherapy response in bladder cancer (dated by TCRdb to about 2022). For the wider study: The study set out to examine whether the activity of the CXCR3 chemokine system within tumors predicted response to chemotherapy in human bladder cancer.

Deletion took 1 base off V and 1 base off J, with a span of 9 bases between the germline ends. Spanning cysteine to phenylalanine, the CDR3 consists of 15 amino acids. Only CDR3 DNA remains: 45 bases, in frame from the first base. This clonotype was recorded at least ten times. The specificity of this receptor is unknown. No per-base quality is available; no much larger clone lies one base away. The library was built by means of PCR. The data were produced on an Illumina HiSeq 2500. TCRdb applied fastp at Q25 and MiXCR to the public reads, then kept only in-frame beta chains. Rows are combined by CDR3 protein, so each entry shows the most common genes and DNA. Here the sample has 1,500 to 2,000 distinct CDR3 sequences; around 20% occur a single time. The top ten constitute roughly 40% of the sample.

Sample collection was performed from a patient whose treatment included neoadjuvant chemotherapy. Here the chain combines TRBV12-3 or TRBV12-4 and TRBJ2-3, with no reliable assignment of the D segment. The receptor was isolated from a human donor with bladder cancer that did not respond to neoadjuvant chemotherapy. The encoded CDR3 is CASSLVQPGTDTQYF. The sequenced DNA is TGTGCCAGCAGTTTAGTGCAGCCCGGCACAGATACGCAGTATTTT.